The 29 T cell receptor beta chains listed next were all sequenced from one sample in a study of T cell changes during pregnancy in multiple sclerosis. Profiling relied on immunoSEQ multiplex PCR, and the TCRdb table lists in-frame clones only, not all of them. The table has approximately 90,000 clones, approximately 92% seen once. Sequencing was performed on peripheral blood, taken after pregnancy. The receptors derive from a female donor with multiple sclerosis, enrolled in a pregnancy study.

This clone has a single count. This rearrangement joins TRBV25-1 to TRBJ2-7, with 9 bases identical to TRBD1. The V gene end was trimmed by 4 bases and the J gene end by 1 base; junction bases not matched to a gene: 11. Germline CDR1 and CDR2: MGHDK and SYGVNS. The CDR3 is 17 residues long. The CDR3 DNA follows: TGTGCCAGCAGTGCTGCCTGGGGACAGGGATATTCCTACGAGCAGTACTTC. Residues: CASSAAWGQGYSYEQYF.

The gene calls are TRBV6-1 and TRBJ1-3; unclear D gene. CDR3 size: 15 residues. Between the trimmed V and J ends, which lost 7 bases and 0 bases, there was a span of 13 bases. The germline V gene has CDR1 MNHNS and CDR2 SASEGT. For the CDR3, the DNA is TGTGCCAGCATCAACAACCAGAACTCTGGAAACACCATATATTTT. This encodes CASINNQNSGNTIYF.

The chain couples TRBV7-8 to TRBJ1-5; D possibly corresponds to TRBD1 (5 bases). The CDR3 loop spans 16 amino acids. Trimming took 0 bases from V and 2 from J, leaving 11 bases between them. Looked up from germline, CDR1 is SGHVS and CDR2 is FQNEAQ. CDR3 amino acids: CASSLAAGMGNQPQHF. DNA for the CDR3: TGTGCCAGCAGCTTAGCTGCAGGGATGGGCAATCAGCCCCAGCATTTT.

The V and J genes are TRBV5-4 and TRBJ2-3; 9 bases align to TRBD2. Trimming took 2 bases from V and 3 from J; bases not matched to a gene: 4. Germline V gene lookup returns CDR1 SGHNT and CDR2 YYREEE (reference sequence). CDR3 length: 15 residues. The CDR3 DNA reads TGTGCCAGCAGCTTCCCAGCGGGGGGTACAGATACGCAGTATTTT. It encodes CASSFPAGGTDTQYF. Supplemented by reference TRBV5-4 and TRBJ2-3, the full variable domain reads ETGVTQSPTHLIKTRGQQVTLRCSSQSGHNTVSWYQQALGQGPQFIFQYYREEENGRGNFPPRFSGLQFPNYSSELNVNALELDDSALYLCASSFPAGGTDTQYFGPGTRLTVL.

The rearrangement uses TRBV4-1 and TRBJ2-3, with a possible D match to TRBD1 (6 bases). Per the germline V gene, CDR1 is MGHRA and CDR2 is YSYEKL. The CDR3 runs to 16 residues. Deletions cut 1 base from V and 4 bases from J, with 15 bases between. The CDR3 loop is CASSQVVGEGADTQYF. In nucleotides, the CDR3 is TGCGCCAGCAGCCAAGTCGTGGGCGAGGGGGCAGATACGCAGTATTTT.

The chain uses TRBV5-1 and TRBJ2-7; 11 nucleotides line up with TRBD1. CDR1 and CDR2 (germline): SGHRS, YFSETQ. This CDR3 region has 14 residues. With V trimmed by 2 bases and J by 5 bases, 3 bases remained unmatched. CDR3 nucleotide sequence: TGCGCCAGCAGCTTAGGACAGGGGGCTAACGAGCAGTACTTC. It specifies CASSLGQGANEQYF.

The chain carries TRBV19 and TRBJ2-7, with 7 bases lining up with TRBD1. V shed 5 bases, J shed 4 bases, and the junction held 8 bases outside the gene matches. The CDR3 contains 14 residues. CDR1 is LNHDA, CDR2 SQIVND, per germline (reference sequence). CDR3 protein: CASSPDRVEYEQYF. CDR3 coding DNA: TGTGCCAGTAGTCCCGACAGGGTTGAATACGAGCAGTACTTC.

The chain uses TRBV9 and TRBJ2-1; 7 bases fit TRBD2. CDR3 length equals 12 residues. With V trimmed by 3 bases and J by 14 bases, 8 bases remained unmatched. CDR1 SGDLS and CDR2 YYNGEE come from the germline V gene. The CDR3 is CASSAGVGGEFF. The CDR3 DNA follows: TGTGCCAGCAGCGCCGGAGTGGGGGGGGAGTTCTTC.

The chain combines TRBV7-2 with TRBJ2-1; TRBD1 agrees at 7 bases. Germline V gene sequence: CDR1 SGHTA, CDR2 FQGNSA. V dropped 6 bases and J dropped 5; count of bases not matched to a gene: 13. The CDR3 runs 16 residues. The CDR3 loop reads CASSLRITGVNNEQFF. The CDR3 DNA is TGTGCCAGCAGTCTTAGGATAACAGGGGTTAACAATGAGCAGTTCTTC.

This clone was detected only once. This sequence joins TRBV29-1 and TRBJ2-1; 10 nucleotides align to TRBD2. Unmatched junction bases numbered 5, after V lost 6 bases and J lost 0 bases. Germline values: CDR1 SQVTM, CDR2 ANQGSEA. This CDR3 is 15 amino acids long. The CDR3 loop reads CSVPSGRGSYNEQFF. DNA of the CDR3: TGCAGCGTCCCCAGCGGGAGGGGCTCCTACAATGAGCAGTTCTTC.

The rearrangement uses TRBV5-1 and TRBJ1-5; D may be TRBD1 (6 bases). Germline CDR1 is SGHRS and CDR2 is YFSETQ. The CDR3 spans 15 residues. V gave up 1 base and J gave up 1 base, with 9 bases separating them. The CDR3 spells CASSLSGVSNQPQHF. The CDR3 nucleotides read TGCGCCAGCAGCTTGTCAGGGGTGAGCAATCAGCCCCAGCATTTT.

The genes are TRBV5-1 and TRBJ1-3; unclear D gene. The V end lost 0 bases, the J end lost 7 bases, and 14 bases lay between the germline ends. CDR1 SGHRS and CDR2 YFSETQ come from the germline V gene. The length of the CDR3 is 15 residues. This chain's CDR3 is CASSLAGKVVNTIYF. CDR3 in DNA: TGCGCCAGCAGCTTGGCGGGAAAAGTAGTGAACACCATATATTTT.

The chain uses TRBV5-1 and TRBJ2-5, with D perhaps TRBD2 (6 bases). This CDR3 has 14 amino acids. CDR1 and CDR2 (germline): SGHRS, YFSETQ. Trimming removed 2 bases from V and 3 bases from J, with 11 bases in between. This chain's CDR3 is CASSLEGGKETQYF. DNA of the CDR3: TGCGCCAGCAGCTTAGAGGGAGGAAAAGAGACCCAGTACTTC.

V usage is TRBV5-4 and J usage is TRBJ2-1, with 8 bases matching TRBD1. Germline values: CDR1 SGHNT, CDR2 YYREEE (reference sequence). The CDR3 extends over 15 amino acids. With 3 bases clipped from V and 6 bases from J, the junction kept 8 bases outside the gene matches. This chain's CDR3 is CASSSQDRVFNEQFF. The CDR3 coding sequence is TGTGCCAGCAGCTCGCAGGACAGGGTTTTCAATGAGCAGTTCTTC.

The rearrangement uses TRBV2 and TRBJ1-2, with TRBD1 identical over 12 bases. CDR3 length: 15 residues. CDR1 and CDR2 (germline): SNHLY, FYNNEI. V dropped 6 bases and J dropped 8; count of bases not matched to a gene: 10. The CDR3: CASSLRGQGARGYTF. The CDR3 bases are TGTGCCAGCAGCCTTCGGGGACAGGGGGCGCGAGGCTACACCTTC.

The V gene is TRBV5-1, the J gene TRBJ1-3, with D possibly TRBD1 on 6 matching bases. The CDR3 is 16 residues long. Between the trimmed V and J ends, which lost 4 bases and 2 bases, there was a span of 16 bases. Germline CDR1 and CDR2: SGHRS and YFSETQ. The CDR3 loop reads CASSQGTFTTGNTIYF. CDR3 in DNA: TGCGCCAGCAGCCAGGGGACCTTTACGACTGGAAACACCATATATTTT.

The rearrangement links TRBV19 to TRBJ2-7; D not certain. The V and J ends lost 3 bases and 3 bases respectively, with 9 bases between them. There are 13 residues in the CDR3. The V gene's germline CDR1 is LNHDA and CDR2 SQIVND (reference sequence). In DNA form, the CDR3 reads TGTGCCAGTAGTATGGGCAGACACTACGAGCAGTACTTC. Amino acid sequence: CASSMGRHYEQYF.

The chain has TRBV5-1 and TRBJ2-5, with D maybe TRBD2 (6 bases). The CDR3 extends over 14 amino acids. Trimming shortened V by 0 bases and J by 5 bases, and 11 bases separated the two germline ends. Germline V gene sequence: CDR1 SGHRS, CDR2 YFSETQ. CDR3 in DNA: TGCGCCAGCAGCTTGGGGCGGGGAAGGGAGACCCAGTACTTC. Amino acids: CASSLGRGRETQYF. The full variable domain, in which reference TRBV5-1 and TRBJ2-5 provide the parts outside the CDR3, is KAGVTQTPRYLIKTRGQQVTLSCSPISGHRSVSWYQQTPGQGLQFLFEYFSETQRNKGNFPGRFSGRQFSNSRSEMNVSTLELGDSALYLCASSLGRGRETQYFGPGTRLLVL.

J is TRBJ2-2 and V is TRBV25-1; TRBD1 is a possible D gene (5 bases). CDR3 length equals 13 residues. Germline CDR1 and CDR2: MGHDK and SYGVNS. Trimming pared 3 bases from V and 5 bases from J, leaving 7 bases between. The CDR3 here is CASSDQGTGELFF. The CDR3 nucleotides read TGTGCCAGCAGTGATCAGGGAACCGGGGAGCTGTTTTTT.

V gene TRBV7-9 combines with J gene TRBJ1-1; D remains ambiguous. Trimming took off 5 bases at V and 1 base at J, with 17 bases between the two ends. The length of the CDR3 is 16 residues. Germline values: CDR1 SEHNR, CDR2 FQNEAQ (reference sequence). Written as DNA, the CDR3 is TGTGCCAGCAGCCAAGAGTGGCGGATGGGGAACACTGAAGCTTTCTTT. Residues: CASSQEWRMGNTEAFF.

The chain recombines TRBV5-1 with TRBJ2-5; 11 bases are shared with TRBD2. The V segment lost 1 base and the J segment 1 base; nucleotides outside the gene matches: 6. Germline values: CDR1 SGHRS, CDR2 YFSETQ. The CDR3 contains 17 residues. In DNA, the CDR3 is TGCGCCAGCAGCTTGTTGACTAGCGGGGAGGTCCAAGAGACCCAGTACTTC. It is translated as CASSLLTSGEVQETQYF.

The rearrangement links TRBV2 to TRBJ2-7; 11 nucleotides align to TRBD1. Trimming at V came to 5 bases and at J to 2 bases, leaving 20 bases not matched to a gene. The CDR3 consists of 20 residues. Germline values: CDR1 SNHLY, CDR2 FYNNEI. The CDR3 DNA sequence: TGTGCCAGCAGTTTGAGATCACTGACCGGGACAGGGGGGACTACCTACGAGCAGTACTTC. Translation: CASSLRSLTGTGGTTYEQYF.

The CDR3 here is CASSLTDGSAEAFF. CDR3 coding DNA: TGTGCCAGCAGCTTAACGGACGGGAGCGCTGAAGCTTTCTTT. The chain combines TRBV7-9 with TRBJ1-1, with D hard to call. V lost 2 bases, J lost 6 bases, and 13 bases lay in between. Germline V gene data show CDR1 as SEHNR and CDR2 as FQNEAQ (reference sequence). The CDR3 runs 14 residues.

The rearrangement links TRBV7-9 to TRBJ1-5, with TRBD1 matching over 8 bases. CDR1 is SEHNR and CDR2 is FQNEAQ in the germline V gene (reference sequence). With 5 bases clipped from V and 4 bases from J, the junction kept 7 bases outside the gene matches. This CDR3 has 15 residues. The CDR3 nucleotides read TGTGCCAGCAGCGACCCCCGACAGGGGAATCAGCCCCAGCATTTT. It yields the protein CASSDPRQGNQPQHF.

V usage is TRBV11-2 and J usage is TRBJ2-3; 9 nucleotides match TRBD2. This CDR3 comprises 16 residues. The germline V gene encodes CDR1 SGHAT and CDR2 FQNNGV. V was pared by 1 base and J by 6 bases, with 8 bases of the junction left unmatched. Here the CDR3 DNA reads TGTGCCAGCAGCTTAGGAGGCGGGAGGGCCGCGGATACGCAGTATTTT. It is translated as CASSLGGGRAADTQYF. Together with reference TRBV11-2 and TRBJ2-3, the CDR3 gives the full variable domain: EAGVAQSPRYKIIEKRQSVAFWCNPISGHATLYWYQQILGQGPKLLIQFQNNGVVDDSQLPKDRFSAERLKGVDSTLKIQPAKLEDSAVYLCASSLGGGRAADTQYFGPGTRLTVL.

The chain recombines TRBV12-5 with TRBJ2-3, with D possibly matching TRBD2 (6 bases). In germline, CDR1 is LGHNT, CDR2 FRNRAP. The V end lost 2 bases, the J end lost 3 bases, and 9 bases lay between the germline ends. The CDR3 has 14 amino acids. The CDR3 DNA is TGTGCTAGTGGTTTGACTGGGGGGACAGATACGCAGTATTTT. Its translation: CASGLTGGTDTQYF.

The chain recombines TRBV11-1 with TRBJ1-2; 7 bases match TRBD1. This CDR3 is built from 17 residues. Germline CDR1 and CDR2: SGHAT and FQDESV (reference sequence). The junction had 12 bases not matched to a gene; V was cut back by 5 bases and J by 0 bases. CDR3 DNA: TGTGCCAGCAGCCCCGACACAGGGGACCACTCTAACTATGGCTACACCTTC. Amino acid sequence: CASSPDTGDHSNYGYTF.

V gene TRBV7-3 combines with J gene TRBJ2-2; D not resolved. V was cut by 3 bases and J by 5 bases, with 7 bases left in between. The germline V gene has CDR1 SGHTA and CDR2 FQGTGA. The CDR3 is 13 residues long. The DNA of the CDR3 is TGTGCCAGCAGCTTTGAGAAGACCGGGGAGCTGTTTTTT. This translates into CASSFEKTGELFF.

The chain's CDR3 is CASRRQQVRTDTQYF. The CDR3 DNA sequence: TGTGCCAGCAGGAGACAGCAGGTACGCACAGATACGCAGTATTTT. V is TRBV2 and J is TRBJ2-3; D is perhaps TRBD1 (5 bases). The CDR3 is 15 residues long. The V end was cut by 6 bases, the J end by 1 base, with 14 bases between. Germline V gene sequence: CDR1 SNHLY, CDR2 FYNNEI.